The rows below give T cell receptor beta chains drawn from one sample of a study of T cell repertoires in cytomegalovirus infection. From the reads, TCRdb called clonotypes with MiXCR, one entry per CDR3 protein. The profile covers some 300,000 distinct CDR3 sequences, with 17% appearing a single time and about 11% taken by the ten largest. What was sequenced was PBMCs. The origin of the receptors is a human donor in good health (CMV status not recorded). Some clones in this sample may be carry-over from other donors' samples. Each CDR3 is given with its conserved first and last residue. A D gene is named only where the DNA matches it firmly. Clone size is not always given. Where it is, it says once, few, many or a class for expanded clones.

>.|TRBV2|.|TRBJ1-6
CASSSDYNSPLHF
TGTGCCAGCAGTTCGGACTATAATTCACCCCTCCACTTT
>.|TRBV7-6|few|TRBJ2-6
CASSLAGGHSGANVLTF
TGTGCCAGCAGCTTAGCGGGGGGCCACTCTGGGGCCAACGTCCTGACTTTC
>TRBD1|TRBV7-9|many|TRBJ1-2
CASSLVTGNNYGYTF
TGTGCCAGCAGCTTAGTGACAGGGAATAACTATGGCTACACCTTC
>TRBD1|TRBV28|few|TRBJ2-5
CASSSYQQGQETQYF
TGTGCCAGCAGTTCGTATCAACAGGGGCAAGAGACCCAGTACTTC
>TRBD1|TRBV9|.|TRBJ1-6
CASSGQGFNSPLHF
TGTGCCAGCAGCGGACAGGGGTTTAATTCACCCCTCCACTTT
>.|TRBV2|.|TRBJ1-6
CASSDYRTPNSPLHF
TGTGCCAGCAGTGATTACCGGACTCCAAATTCACCCCTCCACTTT
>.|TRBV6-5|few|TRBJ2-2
CASSPGRNSGELFF
TGTGCCAGCAGTCCAGGGAGGAATTCCGGGGAGCTGTTTTTT
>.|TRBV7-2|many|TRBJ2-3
CASSFVVTTDTQYF
TGTGCCAGCAGCTTCGTGGTTACAACAGATACGCAGTATTTT
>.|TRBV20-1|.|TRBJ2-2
CSASVTGANTGELFF
TGCAGTGCTTCCGTCACTGGGGCGAACACCGGGGAGCTGTTTTTT
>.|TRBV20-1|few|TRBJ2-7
CSARDLGSGDEQYF
TGCAGTGCTAGAGATCTTGGGTCAGGGGACGAGCAGTACTTC
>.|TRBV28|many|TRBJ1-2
CATSMSGGRYGYTF
TGTGCCACCAGTATGAGTGGGGGACGCTATGGCTACACCTTC
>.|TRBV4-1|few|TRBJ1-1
CASSQGSRGNTEAFF
TGCGCCAGCAGCCAAGGGTCGCGGGGGAACACTGAAGCTTTCTTT
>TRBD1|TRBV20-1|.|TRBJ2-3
CSARDFHRGGTDTQYF
TGCAGTGCTAGAGATTTTCACAGGGGAGGCACAGATACGCAGTATTTT
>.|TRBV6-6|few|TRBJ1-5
CASSPRQETRQPQHF
TGTGCCAGCAGTCCCAGACAGGAGACACGACAGCCCCAGCATTTT
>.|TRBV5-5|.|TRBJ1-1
CASSLQSSTEAFF
TGTGCCAGCAGCTTGCAATCCAGTACTGAAGCTTTCTTT
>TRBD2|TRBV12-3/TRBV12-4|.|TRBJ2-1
CASSPGTSGGDEQFF
TGTGCCAGCAGCCCCGGGACTAGCGGGGGGGATGAGCAGTTCTTC
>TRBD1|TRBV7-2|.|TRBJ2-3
CASSLGVVGQGRDTQYF
TGTGCCAGCAGCTTAGGGGTGGTGGGACAGGGTAGGGATACGCAGTATTTT
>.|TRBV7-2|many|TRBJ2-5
CASSLFSETQYF
TGTGCCAGCAGCTTATTCTCGGAGACCCAGTACTTC
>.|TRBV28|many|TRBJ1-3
CASSSGVSGNTIYF
TGTGCCAGCAGTTCTGGGGTGTCAGGAAACACCATATATTTT
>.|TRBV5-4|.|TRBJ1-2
CASSQEGTGGGYTF
TGTGCCAGCAGCCAGGAGGGGACGGGGGGCGGCTACACCTTC
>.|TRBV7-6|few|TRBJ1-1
CASSPRPTGTNTEAFF
TGTGCCAGCAGCCCCCGGCCAACAGGGACAAACACTGAAGCTTTCTTT
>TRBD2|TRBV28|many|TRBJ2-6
CASSLAGAPNSGANVLTF
TGTGCCAGCAGCCTAGCGGGAGCTCCCAACTCTGGGGCCAACGTCCTGACTTTC
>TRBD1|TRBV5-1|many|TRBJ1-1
CASSFRDRDTEAFF
TGCGCCAGCAGCTTTAGGGACAGGGACACTGAAGCTTTCTTT
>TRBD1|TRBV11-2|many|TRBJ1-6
CASSARTGGNSPLHF
TGTGCCAGCAGCGCCCGGACAGGGGGCAATTCACCCCTCCACTTT
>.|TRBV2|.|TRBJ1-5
CASIGQGPFNQPQHF
TGTGCCAGCATCGGGCAGGGGCCCTTTAATCAGCCCCAGCATTTT
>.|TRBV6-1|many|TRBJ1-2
CASSARQGSLYGYTF
TGTGCCAGCAGTGCGCGCCAGGGATCTCTCTATGGCTACACCTTC
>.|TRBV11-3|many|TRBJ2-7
CASSLEGVSEQYF
TGTGCCAGCAGCTTAGAGGGCGTTTCTGAGCAGTACTTC
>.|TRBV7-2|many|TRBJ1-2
CASSTSGVQGPPGYTF
TGTGCCAGCAGCACTAGCGGGGTTCAGGGTCCCCCTGGCTACACCTTC
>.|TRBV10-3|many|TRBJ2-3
CAISVGGTDTQYF
TGTGCCATCAGTGTCGGGGGAACAGATACGCAGTATTTT
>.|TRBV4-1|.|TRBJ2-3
CASSHPVKGGTDTQYF
TGCGCCAGCAGCCACCCAGTTAAGGGGGGCACAGATACGCAGTATTTT
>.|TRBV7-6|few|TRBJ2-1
CASSGGSPYNEQFF
TGTGCCAGCAGCGGGGGGTCTCCCTACAATGAGCAGTTCTTC
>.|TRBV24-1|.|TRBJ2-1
CATSDPDSNNEQFF
TGTGCCACCAGTGACCCCGACAGTAACAATGAGCAGTTCTTC
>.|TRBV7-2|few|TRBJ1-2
CASSLATHLEYGYTF
TGTGCCAGCAGCTTAGCGACCCACTTAGAATATGGCTACACCTTC
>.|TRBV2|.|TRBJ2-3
CASRRAPHTDTQYF
TGTGCCAGCAGGCGGGCACCACACACAGATACGCAGTATTTT
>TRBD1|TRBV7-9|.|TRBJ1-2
CASSYQGADGYTF
TGTGCCAGCAGCTATCAGGGGGCCGATGGCTACACCTTC
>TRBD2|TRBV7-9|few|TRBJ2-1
CASSPPGLAGGNEQFF
TGTGCCAGCAGCCCCCCGGGACTAGCGGGGGGCAATGAGCAGTTCTTC
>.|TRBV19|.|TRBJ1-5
CASSIVPNQPQHF
TGTGCCAGTAGTATAGTACCGAATCAGCCCCAGCATTTT
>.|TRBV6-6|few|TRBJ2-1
CASSFLQLDREGYNEQFF
TGTGCCAGCAGTTTCTTACAGCTAGACAGGGAGGGCTACAATGAGCAGTTCTTC
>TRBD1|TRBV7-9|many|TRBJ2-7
CASSLPPLALPTGREQYF
TGTGCCAGCAGCTTACCCCCTCTGGCCCTCCCGACAGGGCGGGAGCAGTACTTC
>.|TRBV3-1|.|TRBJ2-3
CASSQAGEGTDTQYF
TGTGCCAGCAGCCAAGCCGGGGAGGGCACAGATACGCAGTATTTT
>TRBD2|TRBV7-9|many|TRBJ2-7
CASSLGGGVSSGYEQYF
TGTGCCAGCAGCTTAGGGGGGGGGGTCTCATCGGGCTACGAGCAGTACTTC
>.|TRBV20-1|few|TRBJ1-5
CSARTGGTGGDQPQHF
TGCAGTGCTAGAACTGGCGGGACCGGAGGGGATCAGCCCCAGCATTTT
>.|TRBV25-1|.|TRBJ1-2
CASGEHYGYTF
TGTGCCAGCGGGGAACATTATGGCTACACCTTC
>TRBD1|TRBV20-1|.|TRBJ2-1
CSASGYSTGGLHNEQFF
TGCAGTGCTAGTGGATACTCGACAGGGGGACTACACAATGAGCAGTTCTTC
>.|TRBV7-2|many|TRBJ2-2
CASSLAVLGTGELFF
TGTGCCAGCAGCTTAGCGGTATTAGGAACCGGGGAGCTGTTTTTT
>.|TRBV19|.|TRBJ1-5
CASSIGNGPNQPQHF
TGTGCCAGTAGTATTGGTAACGGACCCAATCAGCCCCAGCATTTT
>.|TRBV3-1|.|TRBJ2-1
CASSQGERAIPEQFF
TGTGCCAGCAGCCAAGGGGAGCGGGCCATTCCTGAGCAGTTCTTC
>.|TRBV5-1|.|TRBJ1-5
CASSLGTDPAGNQPQHF
TGCGCCAGCAGCTTGGGGACGGACCCGGCGGGCAATCAGCCCCAGCATTTT
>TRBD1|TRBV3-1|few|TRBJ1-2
CASSQDRDGYTF
TGTGCCAGCAGCCAGGACAGGGATGGCTACACCTTC
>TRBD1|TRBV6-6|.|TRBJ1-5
CASSYDDRAQQPQHF
TGTGCCAGCAGTTACGATGACAGGGCGCAGCAGCCCCAGCATTTT
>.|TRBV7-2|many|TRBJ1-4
CASSLSVGEKLFF
TGTGCCAGCAGCTTATCAGTTGGGGAAAAACTGTTTTTT